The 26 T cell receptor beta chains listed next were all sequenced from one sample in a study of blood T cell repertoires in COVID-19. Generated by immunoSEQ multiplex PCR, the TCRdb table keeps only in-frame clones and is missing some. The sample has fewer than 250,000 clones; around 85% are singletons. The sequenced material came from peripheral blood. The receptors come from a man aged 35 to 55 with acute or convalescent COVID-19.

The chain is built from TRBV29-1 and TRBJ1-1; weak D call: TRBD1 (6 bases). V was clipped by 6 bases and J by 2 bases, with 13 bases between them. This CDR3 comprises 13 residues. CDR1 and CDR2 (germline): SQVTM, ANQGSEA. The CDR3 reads CSVAEGVNTEAFF. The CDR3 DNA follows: TGCAGCGTCGCAGAGGGGGTAAACACTGAAGCTTTCTTT.

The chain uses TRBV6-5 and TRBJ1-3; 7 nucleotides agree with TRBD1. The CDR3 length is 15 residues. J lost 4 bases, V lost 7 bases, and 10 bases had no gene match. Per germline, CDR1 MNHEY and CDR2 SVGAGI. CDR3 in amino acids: CASTPNRGVGNTIYF. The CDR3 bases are TGTGCCAGCACCCCTAACAGGGGAGTGGGAAACACCATATATTTT.

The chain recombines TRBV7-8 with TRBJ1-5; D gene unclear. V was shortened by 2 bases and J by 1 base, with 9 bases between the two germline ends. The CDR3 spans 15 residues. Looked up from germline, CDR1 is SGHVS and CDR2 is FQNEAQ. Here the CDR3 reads CASSLSLESNQPQHF. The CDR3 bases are TGTGCCAGCAGCTTAAGTCTAGAGAGCAATCAGCCCCAGCATTTT.

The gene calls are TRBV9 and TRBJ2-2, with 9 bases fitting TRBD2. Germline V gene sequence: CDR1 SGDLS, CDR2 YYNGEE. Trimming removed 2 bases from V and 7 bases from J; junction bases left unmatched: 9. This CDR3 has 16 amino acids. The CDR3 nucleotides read TGTGCCAGCAGCGTCCCGGCGGGAGGGCCGGGCGGGGAGCTGTTTTTT. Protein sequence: CASSVPAGGPGGELFF.

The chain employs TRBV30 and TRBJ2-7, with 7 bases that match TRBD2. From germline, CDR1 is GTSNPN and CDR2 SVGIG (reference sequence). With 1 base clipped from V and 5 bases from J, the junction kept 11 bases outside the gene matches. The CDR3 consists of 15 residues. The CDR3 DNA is TGTGCCTGGAGTGCTGGTGTCGGGGGGTTGAACGAGCAGTACTTC. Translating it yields CAWSAGVGGLNEQYF.

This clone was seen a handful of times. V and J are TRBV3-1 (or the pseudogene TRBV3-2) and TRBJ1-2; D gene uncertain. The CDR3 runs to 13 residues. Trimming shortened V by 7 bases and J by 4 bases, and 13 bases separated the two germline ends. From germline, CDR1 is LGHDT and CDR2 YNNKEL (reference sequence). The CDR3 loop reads CASTSEVSYGYTF. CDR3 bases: TGTGCCAGCACCTCAGAGGTTTCCTATGGCTACACCTTC.

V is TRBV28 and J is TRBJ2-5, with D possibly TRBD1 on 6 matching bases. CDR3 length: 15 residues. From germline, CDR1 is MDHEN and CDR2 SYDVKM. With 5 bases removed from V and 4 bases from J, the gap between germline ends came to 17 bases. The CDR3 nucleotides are TGTGCCAGCAGTCTACGAATTTCAGGGGCAGAGACCCAGTACTTC. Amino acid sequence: CASSLRISGAETQYF. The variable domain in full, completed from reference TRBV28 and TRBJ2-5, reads DVKVTQSSRYLVKRTGEKVFLECVQDMDHENMFWYRQDPGLGLRLIYFSYDVKMKEKGDIPEGYSVSREKKERFSLILESASTNQTSMYLCASSLRISGAETQYFGPGTRLLVL.

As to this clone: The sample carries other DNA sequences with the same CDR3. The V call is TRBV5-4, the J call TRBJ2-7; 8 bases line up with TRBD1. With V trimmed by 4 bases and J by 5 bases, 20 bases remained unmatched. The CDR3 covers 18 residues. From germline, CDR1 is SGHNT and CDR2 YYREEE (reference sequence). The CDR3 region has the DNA TGTGCCAGCAGCATCTCAGGGGGCGCGGATTGGTCTGTGAACGAGCAGTACTTC. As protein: CASSISGGADWSVNEQYF.

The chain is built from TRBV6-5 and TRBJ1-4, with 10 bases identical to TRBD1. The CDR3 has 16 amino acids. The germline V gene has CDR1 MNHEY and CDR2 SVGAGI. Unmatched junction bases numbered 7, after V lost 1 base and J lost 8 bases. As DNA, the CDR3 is TGTGCCAGCAGTTACTGGGCCGGGACAGGGGTGGAAAAACTGTTTTTT. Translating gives CASSYWAGTGVEKLFF.

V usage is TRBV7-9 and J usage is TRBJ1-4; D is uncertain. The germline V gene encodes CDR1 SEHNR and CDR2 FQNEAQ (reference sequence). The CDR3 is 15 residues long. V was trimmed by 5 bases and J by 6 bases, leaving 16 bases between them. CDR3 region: CASSPRRVQDEKLFF. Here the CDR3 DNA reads TGTGCCAGCAGCCCTCGGAGGGTCCAGGATGAAAAACTGTTTTTT. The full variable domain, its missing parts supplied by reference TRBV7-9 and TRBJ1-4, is DTGVSQNPRHKITKRGQNVTFRCDPISEHNRLYWYRQTLGQGPEFLTYFQNEAQLEKSRLLSDRFSAERPKGSFSTLEIQRTEQGDSAMYLCASSPRRVQDEKLFFGSGTQLSVL.

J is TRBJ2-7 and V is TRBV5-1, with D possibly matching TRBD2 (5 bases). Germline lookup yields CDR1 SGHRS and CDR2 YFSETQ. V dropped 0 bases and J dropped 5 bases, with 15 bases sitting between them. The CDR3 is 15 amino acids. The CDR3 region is CASSLATGGNNEQYF. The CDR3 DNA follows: TGCGCCAGCAGCTTGGCCACTGGAGGCAACAACGAGCAGTACTTC.

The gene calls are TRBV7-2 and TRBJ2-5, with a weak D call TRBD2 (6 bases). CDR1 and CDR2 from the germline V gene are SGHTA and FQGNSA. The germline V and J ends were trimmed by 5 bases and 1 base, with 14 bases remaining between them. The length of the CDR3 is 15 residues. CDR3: CASSPPGLLQETQYF. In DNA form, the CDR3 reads TGTGCCAGCAGCCCGCCGGGACTTCTCCAAGAGACCCAGTACTTC.

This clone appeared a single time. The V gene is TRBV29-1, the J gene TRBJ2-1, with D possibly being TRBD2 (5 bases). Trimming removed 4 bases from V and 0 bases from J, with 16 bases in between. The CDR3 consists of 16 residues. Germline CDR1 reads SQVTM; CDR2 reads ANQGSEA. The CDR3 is CSVVAGYGSSYNEQFF. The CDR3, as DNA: TGCAGCGTTGTGGCAGGTTATGGGAGCTCCTACAATGAGCAGTTCTTC.

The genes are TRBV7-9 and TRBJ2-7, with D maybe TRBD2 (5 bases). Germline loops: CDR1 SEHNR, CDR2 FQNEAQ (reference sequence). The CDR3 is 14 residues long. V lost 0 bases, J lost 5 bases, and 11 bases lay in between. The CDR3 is CASSLAGARNEQYF. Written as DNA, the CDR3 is TGTGCCAGCAGCTTAGCGGGAGCTCGGAACGAGCAGTACTTC.

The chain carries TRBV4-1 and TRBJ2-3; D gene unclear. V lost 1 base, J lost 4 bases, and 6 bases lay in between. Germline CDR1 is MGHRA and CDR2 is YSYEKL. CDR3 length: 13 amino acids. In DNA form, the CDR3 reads TGCGCCAGCAGCCAAGTACTACCAGATACGCAGTATTTT. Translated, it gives CASSQVLPDTQYF.

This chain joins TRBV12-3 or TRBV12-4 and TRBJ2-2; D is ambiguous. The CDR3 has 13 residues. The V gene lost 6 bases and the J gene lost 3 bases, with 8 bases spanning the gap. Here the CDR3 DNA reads TGTGCCAGCAGGGCGCAGGACACCGGGGAGCTGTTTTTT. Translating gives CASRAQDTGELFF.

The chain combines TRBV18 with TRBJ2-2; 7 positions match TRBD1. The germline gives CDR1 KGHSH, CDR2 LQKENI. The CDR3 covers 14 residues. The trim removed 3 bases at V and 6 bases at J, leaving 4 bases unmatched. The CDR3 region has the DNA TGTGCCAGCTCACCCCCGGACAGGCCCGGGGAGCTGTTTTTT. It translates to CASSPPDRPGELFF.

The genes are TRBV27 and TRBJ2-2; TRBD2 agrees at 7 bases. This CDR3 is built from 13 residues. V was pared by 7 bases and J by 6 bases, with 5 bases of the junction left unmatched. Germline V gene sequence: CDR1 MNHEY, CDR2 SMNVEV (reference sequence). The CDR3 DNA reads TGTGCCAGCACCCCGGGAGGCCCCGGGGAGCTGTTTTTT. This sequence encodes CASTPGGPGELFF.

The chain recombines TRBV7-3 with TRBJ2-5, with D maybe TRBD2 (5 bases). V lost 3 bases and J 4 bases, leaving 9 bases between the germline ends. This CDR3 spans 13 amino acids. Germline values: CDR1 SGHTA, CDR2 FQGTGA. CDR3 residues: CASSFGGGETQYF. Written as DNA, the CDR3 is TGTGCCAGCAGCTTCGGAGGTGGAGAGACCCAGTACTTC.

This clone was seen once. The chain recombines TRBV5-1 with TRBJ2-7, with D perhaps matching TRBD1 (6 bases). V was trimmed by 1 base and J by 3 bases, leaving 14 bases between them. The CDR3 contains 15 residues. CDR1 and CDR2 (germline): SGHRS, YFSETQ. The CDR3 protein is CASSLRSGHNYEQYF. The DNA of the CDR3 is TGCGCCAGCAGCTTGCGGTCGGGACACAACTACGAGCAGTACTTC.

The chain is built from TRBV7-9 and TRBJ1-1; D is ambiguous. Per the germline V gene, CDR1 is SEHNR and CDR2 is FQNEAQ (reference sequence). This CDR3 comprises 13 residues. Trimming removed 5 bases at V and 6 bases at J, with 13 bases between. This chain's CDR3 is CASSPAADSEAFF. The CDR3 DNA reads TGTGCCAGCAGCCCCGCAGCGGATTCTGAAGCTTTCTTT. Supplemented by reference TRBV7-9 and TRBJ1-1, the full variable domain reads DTGVSQNPRHKITKRGQNVTFRCDPISEHNRLYWYRQTLGQGPEFLTYFQNEAQLEKSRLLSDRFSAERPKGSFSTLEIQRTEQGDSAMYLCASSPAADSEAFFGQGTRLTVV.

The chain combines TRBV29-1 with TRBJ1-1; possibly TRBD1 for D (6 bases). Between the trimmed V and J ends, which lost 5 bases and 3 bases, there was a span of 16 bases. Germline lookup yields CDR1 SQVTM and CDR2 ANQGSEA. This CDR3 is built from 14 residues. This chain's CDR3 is CSVPPEGGHTEAFF. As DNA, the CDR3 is TGCAGCGTTCCCCCCGAGGGGGGGCACACTGAAGCTTTCTTT.

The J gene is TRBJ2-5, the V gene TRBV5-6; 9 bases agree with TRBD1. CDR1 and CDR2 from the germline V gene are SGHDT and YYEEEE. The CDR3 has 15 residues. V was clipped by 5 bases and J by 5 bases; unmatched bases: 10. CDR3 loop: CASRHDRGKWETQYF. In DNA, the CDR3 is TGTGCCAGCAGACACGACAGGGGGAAGTGGGAGACCCAGTACTTC.

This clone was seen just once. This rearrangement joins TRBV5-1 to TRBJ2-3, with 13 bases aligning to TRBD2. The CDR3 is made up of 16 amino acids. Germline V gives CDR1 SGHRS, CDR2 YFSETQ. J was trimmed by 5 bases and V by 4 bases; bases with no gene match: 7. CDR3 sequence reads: CASSLGLAGWQDTQYF. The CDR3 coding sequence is TGCGCCAGCAGCCTGGGACTAGCGGGGTGGCAAGATACGCAGTATTTT.

CDR3 in amino acids: CASSYGTSATYEQYF. The CDR3, as DNA: TGTGCCAGTAGTTATGGGACTAGCGCTACCTACGAGCAGTACTTC. The chain employs TRBV19 and TRBJ2-7; 10 positions match TRBD2. The CDR3 runs 15 residues. Germline assignment: CDR1 LNHDA and CDR2 SQIVND (reference sequence). V trimming: 5 bases; J trimming: 2 bases; junction bases outside the gene matches: 6.

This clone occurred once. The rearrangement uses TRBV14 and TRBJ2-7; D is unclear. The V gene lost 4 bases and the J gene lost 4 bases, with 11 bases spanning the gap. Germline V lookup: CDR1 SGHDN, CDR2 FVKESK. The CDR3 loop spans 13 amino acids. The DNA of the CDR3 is TGTGCCAGCAGCCCCCAAACCGGTTACGAGCAGTACTTC. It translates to CASSPQTGYEQYF.